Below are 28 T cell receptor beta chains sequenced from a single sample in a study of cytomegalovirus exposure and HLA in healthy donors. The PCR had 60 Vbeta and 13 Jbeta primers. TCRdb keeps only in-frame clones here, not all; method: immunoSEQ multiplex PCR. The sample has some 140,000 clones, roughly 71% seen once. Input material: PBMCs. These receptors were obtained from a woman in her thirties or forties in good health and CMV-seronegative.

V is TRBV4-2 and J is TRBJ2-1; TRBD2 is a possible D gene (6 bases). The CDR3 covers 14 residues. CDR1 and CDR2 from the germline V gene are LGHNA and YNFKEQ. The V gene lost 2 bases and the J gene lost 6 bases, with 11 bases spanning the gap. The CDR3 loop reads CASSQLGLFNEQFF. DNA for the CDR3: TGTGCCAGCAGCCAACTCGGACTATTCAATGAGCAGTTCTTC.

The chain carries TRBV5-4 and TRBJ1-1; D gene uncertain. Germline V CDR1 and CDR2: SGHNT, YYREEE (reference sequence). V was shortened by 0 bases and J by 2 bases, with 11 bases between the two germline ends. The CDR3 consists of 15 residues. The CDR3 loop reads CASSLVGRLNTEAFF. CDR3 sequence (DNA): TGTGCCAGCAGCTTGGTTGGCAGACTAAACACTGAAGCTTTCTTT.

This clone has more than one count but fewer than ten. CDR3 DNA: TGTGCCAGTAGTATTGACAGGACCAGGGGAGAAGCTTTCTTT. Its translation is CASSIDRTRGEAFF. The chain carries TRBV19 and TRBJ1-1; D might be TRBD1 (6 bases). There are 14 residues in the CDR3. V gave up 3 bases and J gave up 8 bases, with 16 bases separating them. Germline assignment: CDR1 LNHDA and CDR2 SQIVND (reference sequence).

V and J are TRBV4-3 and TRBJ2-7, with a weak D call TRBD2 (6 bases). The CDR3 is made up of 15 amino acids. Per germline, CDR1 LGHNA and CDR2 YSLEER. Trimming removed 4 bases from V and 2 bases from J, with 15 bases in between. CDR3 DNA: TGCGCCAGCAGCCTGCAGGGACTCGGGCCCTACGAGCAGTACTTC. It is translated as CASSLQGLGPYEQYF.

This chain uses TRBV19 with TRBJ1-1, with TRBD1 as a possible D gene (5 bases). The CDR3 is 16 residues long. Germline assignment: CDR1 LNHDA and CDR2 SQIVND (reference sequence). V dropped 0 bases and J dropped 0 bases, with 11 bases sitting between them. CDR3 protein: CASSIEPDSVNTEAFF. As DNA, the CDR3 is TGTGCCAGTAGTATAGAACCCGACAGTGTGAACACTGAAGCTTTCTTT.

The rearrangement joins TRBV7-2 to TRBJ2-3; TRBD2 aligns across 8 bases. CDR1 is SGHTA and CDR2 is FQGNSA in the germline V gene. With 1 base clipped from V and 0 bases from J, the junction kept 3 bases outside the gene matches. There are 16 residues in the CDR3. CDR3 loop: CASSLVRGGSTDTQYF. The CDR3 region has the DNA TGTGCCAGCAGCTTAGTACGCGGGGGGAGCACAGATACGCAGTATTTT.

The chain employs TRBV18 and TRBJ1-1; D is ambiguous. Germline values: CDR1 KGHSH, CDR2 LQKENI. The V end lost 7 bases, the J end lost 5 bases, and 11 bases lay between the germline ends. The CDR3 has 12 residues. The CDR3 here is CASLRDETEAFF. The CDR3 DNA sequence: TGTGCCAGCTTACGAGATGAGACTGAAGCTTTCTTT.

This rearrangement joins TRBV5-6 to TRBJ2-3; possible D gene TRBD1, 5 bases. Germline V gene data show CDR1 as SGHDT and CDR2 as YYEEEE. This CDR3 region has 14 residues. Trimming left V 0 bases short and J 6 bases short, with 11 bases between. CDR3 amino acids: CASSLVAPGDTQYF. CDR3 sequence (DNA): TGTGCCAGCAGCTTGGTGGCTCCAGGGGATACGCAGTATTTT.

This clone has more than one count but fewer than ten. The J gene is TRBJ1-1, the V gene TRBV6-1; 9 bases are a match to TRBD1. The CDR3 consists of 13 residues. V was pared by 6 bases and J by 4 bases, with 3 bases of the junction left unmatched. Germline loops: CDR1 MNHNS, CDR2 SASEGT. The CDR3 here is CASRDRGVTEAFF. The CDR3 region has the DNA TGTGCCAGCAGGGACAGGGGAGTCACTGAAGCTTTCTTT.

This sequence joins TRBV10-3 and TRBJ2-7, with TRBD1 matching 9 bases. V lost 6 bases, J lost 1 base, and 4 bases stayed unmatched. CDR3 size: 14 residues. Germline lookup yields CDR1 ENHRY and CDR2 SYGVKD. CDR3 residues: CAIRGQGLSYEQYF. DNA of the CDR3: TGTGCCATCAGAGGACAGGGGTTATCCTACGAGCAGTACTTC.

This chain's CDR3 is CASSFFNPATNEKLFF. The DNA of the CDR3 is TGTGCCAGTAGTTTCTTTAATCCCGCAACTAATGAAAAACTGTTTTTT. The rearrangement joins TRBV19 to TRBJ1-4; D is unresolved. The V gene lost 5 bases and the J gene lost 0 bases, with 13 bases spanning the gap. The CDR3 sequence is 16 residues long. Germline-derived CDR1 and CDR2 are LNHDA and SQIVND (reference sequence).

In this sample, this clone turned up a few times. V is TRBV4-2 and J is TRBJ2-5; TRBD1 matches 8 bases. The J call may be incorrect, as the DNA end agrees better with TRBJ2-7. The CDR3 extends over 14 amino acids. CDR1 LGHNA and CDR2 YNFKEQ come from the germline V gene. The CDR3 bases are TGTGCCAGCAGCCAAGATCAGGGGGCAAACGAGCAGTACTTC. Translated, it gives CASSQDQGANEQYF.

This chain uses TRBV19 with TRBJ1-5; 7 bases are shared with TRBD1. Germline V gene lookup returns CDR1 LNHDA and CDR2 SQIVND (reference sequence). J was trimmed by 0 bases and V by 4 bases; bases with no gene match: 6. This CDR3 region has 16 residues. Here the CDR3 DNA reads TGTGCCAGTAGTACACAGGGGACGGATAGCAATCAGCCCCAGCATTTT. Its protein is CASSTQGTDSNQPQHF. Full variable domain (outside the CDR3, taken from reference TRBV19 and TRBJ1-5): DGGITQSPKYLFRKEGQNVTLSCEQNLNHDAMYWYRQDPGQGLRLIYYSQIVNDFQKGDIAEGYSVSREKKESFPLTVTSAQKNPTAFYLCASSTQGTDSNQPQHFGDGTRLSIL.

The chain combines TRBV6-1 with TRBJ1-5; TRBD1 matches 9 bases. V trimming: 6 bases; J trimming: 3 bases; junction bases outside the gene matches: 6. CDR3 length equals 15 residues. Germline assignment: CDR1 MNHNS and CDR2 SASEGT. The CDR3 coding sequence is TGTGCCAGCAGGAGGGACAGGGCAAACAATCAGCCCCAGCATTTT. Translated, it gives CASRRDRANNQPQHF.

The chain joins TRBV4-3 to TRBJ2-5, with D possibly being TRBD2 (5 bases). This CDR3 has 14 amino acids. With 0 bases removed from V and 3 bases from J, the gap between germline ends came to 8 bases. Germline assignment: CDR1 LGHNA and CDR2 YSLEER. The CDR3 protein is CASSQDFSEETQYF. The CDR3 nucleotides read TGCGCCAGCAGCCAAGATTTTAGCGAAGAGACCCAGTACTTC.

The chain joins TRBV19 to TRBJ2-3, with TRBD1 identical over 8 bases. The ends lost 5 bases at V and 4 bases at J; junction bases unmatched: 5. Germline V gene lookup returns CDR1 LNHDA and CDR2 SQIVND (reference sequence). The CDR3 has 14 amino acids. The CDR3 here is CASSWDRTADTQYF. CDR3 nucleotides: TGTGCCAGTAGTTGGGACAGGACGGCAGATACGCAGTATTTT.

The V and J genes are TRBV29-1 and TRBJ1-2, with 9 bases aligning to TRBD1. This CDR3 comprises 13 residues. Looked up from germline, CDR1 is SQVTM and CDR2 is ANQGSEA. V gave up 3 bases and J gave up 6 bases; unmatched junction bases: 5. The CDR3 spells CSVDPDRGNGYTF. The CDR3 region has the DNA TGCAGCGTTGACCCCGACAGGGGGAATGGCTACACCTTC.

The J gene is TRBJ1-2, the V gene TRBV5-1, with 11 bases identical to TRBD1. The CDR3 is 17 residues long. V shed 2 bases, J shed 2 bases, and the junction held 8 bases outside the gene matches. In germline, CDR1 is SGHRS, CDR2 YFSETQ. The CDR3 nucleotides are TGCGCCAGCAGCTTTAGGACAGGGGGCTATGGGAACTATGGCTACACCTTC. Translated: CASSFRTGGYGNYGYTF.

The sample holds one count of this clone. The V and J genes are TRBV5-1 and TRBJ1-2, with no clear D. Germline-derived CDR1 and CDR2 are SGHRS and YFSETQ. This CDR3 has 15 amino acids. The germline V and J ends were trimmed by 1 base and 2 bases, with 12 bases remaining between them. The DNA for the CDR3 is TGCGCCAGCAGCTTGAAAACCCGGGAGAACTATGGCTACACCTTC. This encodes CASSLKTRENYGYTF.

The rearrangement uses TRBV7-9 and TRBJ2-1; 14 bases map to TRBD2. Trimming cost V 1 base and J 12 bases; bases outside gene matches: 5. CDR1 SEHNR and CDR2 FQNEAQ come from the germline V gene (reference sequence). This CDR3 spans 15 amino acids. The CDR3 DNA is TGTGCCAGCAGCTTAGTAGGGACTAGCGGGGGAAGGCAGTTCTTC. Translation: CASSLVGTSGGRQFF.

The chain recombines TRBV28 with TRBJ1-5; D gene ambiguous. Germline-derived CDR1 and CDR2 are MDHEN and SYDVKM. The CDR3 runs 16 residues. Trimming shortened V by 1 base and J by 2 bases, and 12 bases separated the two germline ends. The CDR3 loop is CASSLYPPGGNQPQHF. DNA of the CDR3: TGTGCCAGCAGTTTATACCCCCCAGGCGGCAATCAGCCCCAGCATTTT.

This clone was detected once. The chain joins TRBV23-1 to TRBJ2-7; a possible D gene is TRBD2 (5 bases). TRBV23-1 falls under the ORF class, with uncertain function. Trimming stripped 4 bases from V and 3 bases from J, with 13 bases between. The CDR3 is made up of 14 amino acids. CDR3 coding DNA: TGCGCCAGCAGTCGGACGGGGTTGCGCTACGAGCAGTACTTC. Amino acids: CASSRTGLRYEQYF.

The CDR3 DNA reads TGTGCCAGCAGTTTCCAGGGGCCACTCTTTTCCGAGCAGTACTTC. It is translated as CASSFQGPLFSEQYF. The chain has TRBV6-5 and TRBJ2-7; tentatively, D is TRBD1 (6 bases). Germline V gives CDR1 MNHEY, CDR2 SVGAGI. CDR3 size: 15 residues. The germline V and J ends were trimmed by 4 bases and 6 bases, with 19 bases remaining between them.

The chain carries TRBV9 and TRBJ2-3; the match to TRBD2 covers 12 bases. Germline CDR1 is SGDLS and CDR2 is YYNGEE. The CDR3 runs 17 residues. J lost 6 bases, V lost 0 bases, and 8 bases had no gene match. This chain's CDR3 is CASSVEASGGVGDTQYF. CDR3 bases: TGTGCCAGCAGCGTAGAAGCTAGCGGGGGGGTTGGGGATACGCAGTATTTT.

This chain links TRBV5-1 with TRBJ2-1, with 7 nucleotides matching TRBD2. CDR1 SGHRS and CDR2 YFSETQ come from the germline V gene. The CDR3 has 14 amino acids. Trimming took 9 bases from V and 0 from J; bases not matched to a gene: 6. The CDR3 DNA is TGCGCCACCTCGGGGGAGGGCTCCTACAATGAGCAGTTCTTC. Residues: CATSGEGSYNEQFF.

CDR3 DNA: TGTGCCAGTACTGGAACAGGGGGCGTCCTGACTTTC. Its protein product is CASTGTGGVLTF. This chain joins TRBV4-2 and TRBJ2-6; 8 bases fit TRBD1. CDR1 is LGHNA, CDR2 YNFKEQ, per germline. The V gene end was trimmed by 9 bases and the J gene end by 12 bases; junction bases not matched to a gene: 7. This CDR3 spans 12 amino acids.

The CDR3 protein is CASSLGTGFTDTQYF. CDR3 DNA sequence: TGCGCCAGCAGCCTAGGGACAGGATTCACAGATACGCAGTATTTT. The chain links TRBV4-3 to TRBJ2-3; 8 bases align to TRBD1. The V segment lost 4 bases and the J segment 2 bases; nucleotides outside the gene matches: 5. Germline V gene lookup returns CDR1 LGHNA and CDR2 YSLEER. This CDR3 has 15 amino acids.

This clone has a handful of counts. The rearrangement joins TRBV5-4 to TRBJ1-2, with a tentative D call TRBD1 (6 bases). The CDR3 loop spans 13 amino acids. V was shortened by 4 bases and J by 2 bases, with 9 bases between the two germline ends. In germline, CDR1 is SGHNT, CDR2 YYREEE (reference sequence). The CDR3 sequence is CASSPGQNYGYTF. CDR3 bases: TGTGCCAGCAGCCCGGGACAAAACTATGGCTACACCTTC.